A single sample is the source of the 30 T cell receptor beta chains below, sequenced in a study of early T cells in non-severe SARS-CoV-2 infection. TCRdb independently ran MiXCR on the 5' RACE reads; one entry per CDR3 protein. The table includes fewer than 65,000 distinct CDR3 sequences, around 12% detected once. The sequenced sample consisted of whole blood. The origin of the receptors is an adult who was a healthcare worker with PCR-confirmed SARS-CoV-2 infection or an uninfected control (not recorded which).

This clonotype showed up many times. The chain carries TRBV6-6 and TRBJ2-1; TRBD2 aligns across 10 bases. The germline V gene has CDR1 MNHNY and CDR2 SVGAGI (reference sequence). The CDR3 spans 15 residues. The V gene end was trimmed by 5 bases and the J gene end by 2 bases; junction bases not matched to a gene: 3. The CDR3: CASSQSGGAYNEQFF. The CDR3 nucleotides are TGTGCCAGCAGTCAAAGCGGGGGGGCCTACAATGAGCAGTTCTTC.

The chain couples TRBV5-1 to TRBJ1-4; unclear D gene. The V and J ends lost 1 base and 0 bases respectively, with 4 bases between them. This CDR3 is 14 amino acids long. CDR1 and CDR2 from the germline V gene are SGHRS and YFSETQ. The CDR3 DNA is TGCGCCAGCAGCTTGACGGCAACTAATGAAAAACTGTTTTTT. This encodes CASSLTATNEKLFF.

This clonotype was counted a single time. Since a much larger clone is just one base distant, this may be a read error. The genes are TRBV12-3 or TRBV12-4 and TRBJ1-2, with 8 bases fitting TRBD1. V shed 5 bases, J shed 5 bases, and the junction held 13 bases outside the gene matches. The CDR3 runs 16 residues. The CDR3 nucleotides read TGTGCCAGCAGTCGTACAGGAGGACAGGGAACTTATGGCTACACCTTC. Translation: CASSRTGGQGTYGYTF.

This rearrangement joins TRBV11-2 to TRBJ1-4, with a tentative D call TRBD1 (6 bases). V dropped 5 bases and J dropped 4 bases, with 11 bases sitting between them. CDR1 is SGHAT, CDR2 FQNNGV, per germline. This CDR3 is 14 amino acids long. Written as DNA, the CDR3 is TGTGCCAGCAGCCCCGACAGGCTTAATGAAAAACTGTTTTTT. Translated: CASSPDRLNEKLFF.

This clonotype was picked up a small number of times. J is TRBJ2-3 and V is TRBV7-6; D unclear. The CDR3 extends over 16 amino acids. Germline V CDR1 and CDR2: SGHVS, FNYEAQ. Between the trimmed V and J ends, which lost 5 bases and 2 bases, there was a span of 17 bases. The CDR3 DNA sequence: TGTGCCAGCAGCCTCCAACGGCAGGCGACCACAGATACGCAGTATTTT. Protein: CASSLQRQATTDTQYF.

Many counts were recorded for this clonotype. This chain links TRBV11-3 with TRBJ2-3; 8 bases match TRBD1. V gave up 1 base and J gave up 4 bases; unmatched junction bases: 10. This CDR3 is built from 17 residues. Germline assignment: CDR1 SGHNT and CDR2 YENEEA. CDR3 bases: TGTGCCAGCAGCTTAGGGGACAGGACCTACCCTTCAGATACGCAGTATTTT. Translation gives CASSLGDRTYPSDTQYF. The full variable domain, in which reference TRBV11-3 and TRBJ2-3 provide the parts outside the CDR3, is EAGVVQSPRYKIIEKKQPVAFWCNPISGHNTLYWYLQNLGQGPELLIRYENEEAVDDSQLPKDRFSAERLKGVDSTLKIQPAELGDSAVYLCASSLGDRTYPSDTQYFGPGTRLTVL.

The table lists this clonotype with a few counts. The rearrangement links TRBV6-2 or TRBV6-3 to TRBJ1-1; D might be TRBD1 (5 bases). The V gene lost 6 bases and the J gene lost 2 bases, with 13 bases spanning the gap. The CDR3 length is 14 residues. Germline CDR1 reads MNHEY; CDR2 reads SVGEGT. CDR3 DNA: TGTGCCAGCAGGTACGCAGGGAGAAACACTGAAGCTTTCTTT. Translation gives CASRYAGRNTEAFF.

J is TRBJ2-7 and V is TRBV29-1; D ambiguous. Trimming cost V 0 bases and J 3 bases, with 15 bases left between them. Per germline, CDR1 SQVTM and CDR2 ANQGSEA. The CDR3 totals 15 residues. Written as DNA, the CDR3 is TGCAGCGTTGAAGACTCTGACCCGGACGGCTACGAGCAGTACTTC. It yields the protein CSVEDSDPDGYEQYF.

The chain employs TRBV18 and TRBJ2-5; the D is unclear. Germline assignment: CDR1 KGHSH and CDR2 LQKENI. The CDR3 spans 13 residues. Trimming took 5 bases from V and 5 from J, leaving 12 bases between them. CDR3 DNA: TGTGCCAGCTCATTTTCGGGCGCGGAGACCCAGTACTTC. Protein sequence: CASSFSGAETQYF.

The rearrangement joins TRBV10-3 to TRBJ2-3; TRBD2 matches 12 bases. The junction had 8 bases not matched to a gene; V was cut back by 7 bases and J by 6 bases. The CDR3 contains 15 residues. Germline V CDR1 and CDR2: ENHRY, SYGVKD. CDR3 sequence (DNA): TGTGCCATCACTTCCAGGACTAGCGGGGCGGATACGCAGTATTTT. Amino acids: CAITSRTSGADTQYF.

In this sample, this clonotype turned up many times. The genes are TRBV11-2 and TRBJ2-1; D gene uncertain. Trimming removed 5 bases at V and 0 bases at J, with 14 bases between. Looked up from germline, CDR1 is SGHAT and CDR2 is FQNNGV. The length of the CDR3 is 16 residues. CDR3 nucleotides: TGTGCCAGCAGCCCCCTGAAATCTAGCTCCTACAATGAGCAGTTCTTC. This encodes CASSPLKSSSYNEQFF.

The chain combines TRBV5-1 with TRBJ2-7; D gene ambiguous. Germline CDR1 reads SGHRS; CDR2 reads YFSETQ. The CDR3 runs to 16 residues. Deletions cut 3 bases from V and 5 bases from J, with 21 bases between. Here the CDR3 reads CASSSSTTGPADEQYF. CDR3 bases: TGCGCCAGCAGCTCCTCCACAACGGGCCCGGCGGACGAGCAGTACTTC.

The V and J genes are TRBV5-1 and TRBJ1-2; a weak D match, TRBD1 (5 bases). Trimming shortened V by 3 bases and J by 6 bases, and 15 bases separated the two germline ends. Germline V gives CDR1 SGHRS, CDR2 YFSETQ. The CDR3 has 14 residues. The CDR3 coding sequence is TGCGCCAGCAGCTACCCCAGGGATTCGGATGGCTACACCTTC. This encodes CASSYPRDSDGYTF.

This clonotype has at least ten counts. The chain is built from TRBV12-5 and TRBJ1-5; D is unresolved. The germline V gene has CDR1 LGHNT and CDR2 FRNRAP. Trimming shortened V by 3 bases and J by 5 bases, and 2 bases separated the two germline ends. The CDR3 spans 11 residues. The CDR3: CASGLYQPQHF. The CDR3 DNA sequence: TGTGCTAGTGGTTTATATCAGCCCCAGCATTTT. The full variable domain, completed using reference TRBV12-5 and TRBJ1-5, is DARVTQTPRHKVTEMGQEVTMRCQPILGHNTVFWYRQTMMQGLELLAYFRNRAPLDDSGMPKDRFSAEMPDATLATLKIQPSEPRDSAVYFCASGLYQPQHFGDGTRLSIL.

The table lists this clonotype with a few counts. The rearrangement joins TRBV10-3 to TRBJ1-1; D is unresolved. The V end lost 4 bases, the J end lost 3 bases, and 9 bases lay between the germline ends. The CDR3 has 13 amino acids. Germline V CDR1 and CDR2: ENHRY, SYGVKD. This chain's CDR3 is CAISGAWDTEAFF. CDR3 nucleotides: TGTGCCATCAGTGGAGCTTGGGACACTGAAGCTTTCTTT.

This clonotype was observed many times. V gene TRBV30 combines with J gene TRBJ2-7, with no clear D. Germline V gives CDR1 GTSNPN, CDR2 SVGIG (reference sequence). The V gene lost 4 bases and the J gene lost 7 bases, with 14 bases spanning the gap. The CDR3 consists of 12 residues. The CDR3 protein is CAWTRHFGEQYF. In DNA form, the CDR3 reads TGTGCCTGGACTAGACATTTCGGGGAGCAGTACTTC.

The chain joins TRBV5-1 to TRBJ2-6, with a weak D call TRBD2 (5 bases). This CDR3 has 15 amino acids. Germline CDR1 is SGHRS and CDR2 is YFSETQ. V lost 0 bases to trimming and J lost 3 bases, with 7 bases between them. The CDR3 DNA reads as TGCGCCAGCAGCTTGGGAGGGCGTGGGGCCAACGTCCTGACTTTC. Amino acid sequence: CASSLGGRGANVLTF.

V and J are TRBV7-3 and TRBJ2-1, with D perhaps matching TRBD1 (5 bases). V lost 2 bases, J lost 3 bases, and 11 bases lay in between. This CDR3 has 15 amino acids. Germline V lookup: CDR1 SGHTA, CDR2 FQGTGA. CDR3 region: CASSLDRIYYNEQFF. The DNA of the CDR3 is TGTGCCAGCAGCTTAGACAGAATCTACTACAATGAGCAGTTCTTC.

This clonotype was detected many times. V is TRBV3-1 and J is TRBJ2-7; the match to TRBD2 covers 10 bases. The germline V gene has CDR1 LGHDT and CDR2 YNNKEL (reference sequence). V shed 5 bases and J 4 bases; nucleotides not matched to a gene: 2. The length of the CDR3 is 13 residues. CDR3 nucleotides: TGTGCCAGCAGCTTTAGCGGGGGGTACGAGCAGTACTTC. Protein product: CASSFSGGYEQYF.

This clonotype showed up just a few times. V usage is TRBV7-2 and J usage is TRBJ2-5; D may match TRBD1 or TRBD2 (5 bases each). Trimming shortened V by 0 bases and J by 3 bases, and 8 bases separated the two germline ends. The CDR3 sequence is 14 residues long. The germline V gene has CDR1 SGHTA and CDR2 FQGNSA. The CDR3 sequence: CASSLARGEETQYF. CDR3 bases: TGTGCCAGCAGCTTAGCTCGAGGGGAAGAGACCCAGTACTTC.

This clonotype turned up a few times. The chain uses TRBV20-1 and TRBJ2-2, with 7 nucleotides matching TRBD1. In germline, CDR1 is DFQATT, CDR2 SNEGSKA (reference sequence). V was pared by 4 bases and J by 0 bases, with 5 bases of the junction left unmatched. CDR3 size: 15 residues. The CDR3 loop is CSAKTGTANTGELFF. The CDR3 DNA is TGCAGTGCTAAAACCGGGACAGCGAACACCGGGGAGCTGTTTTTT.

V usage is TRBV7-9 and J usage is TRBJ2-1; D is ambiguous. Looked up from germline, CDR1 is SEHNR and CDR2 is FQNEAQ (reference sequence). This CDR3 is 12 amino acids long. With 0 bases removed from V and 10 bases from J, the gap between germline ends came to 7 bases. CDR3 nucleotides: TGTGCCAGCAGCTTAGCGTCTCGGGAGCAGTTCTTC. This gives the protein CASSLASREQFF.

This chain links TRBV9 with TRBJ2-1; no clear D. There are 13 residues in the CDR3. Germline V gene data show CDR1 as SGDLS and CDR2 as YYNGEE. Trimming stripped 0 bases from V and 7 bases from J, with 8 bases between. The CDR3 bases are TGTGCCAGCAGCGTAGCTGTGGGTAATGAGCAGTTCTTC. Amino acids: CASSVAVGNEQFF.

This clonotype was detected a few times. V gene TRBV11-2 combines with J gene TRBJ2-7; D unclear. V was shortened by 5 bases and J by 7 bases, with 21 bases between the two germline ends. This CDR3 is 15 amino acids long. Germline CDR1 is SGHAT and CDR2 is FQNNGV. This CDR3 is CASSMSDGELTEQYF. The CDR3 bases are TGTGCCAGCAGCATGTCGGACGGAGAGCTTACTGAGCAGTACTTC.

Only a few counts were recorded for this clonotype. The CDR3 reads CASSPLRTEAFF. The DNA of the CDR3 is TGTGCCAGCTCACCCCTCCGAACTGAAGCTTTCTTT. V gene TRBV18 combines with J gene TRBJ1-1; D not resolved. Trimming removed 3 bases from V and 5 bases from J, with 7 bases in between. CDR3 length equals 12 residues. CDR1 KGHSH and CDR2 LQKENI come from the germline V gene.

This clonotype has at least ten counts. The rearrangement links TRBV4-2 to TRBJ1-2, with 9 positions matching TRBD1. The V gene end was trimmed by 0 bases and the J gene end by 5 bases; junction bases not matched to a gene: 4. The CDR3 runs 15 residues. Germline CDR1 and CDR2: LGHNA and YNFKEQ. In nucleotides, the CDR3 is TGTGCCAGCAGCCAAGATATTGGACAGGGGTATGGCTACACCTTC. Its translation: CASSQDIGQGYGYTF.

This clonotype was seen ten or more times. The chain links TRBV20-1 to TRBJ2-1; D might be TRBD2 (6 bases). The ends were cut back, 1 base at V and 2 bases at J, with 9 bases in the middle. The length of the CDR3 is 14 residues. Germline V gene sequence: CDR1 DFQATT, CDR2 SNEGSKA (reference sequence). The CDR3 reads CSARVGGAYNEQFF. CDR3 sequence (DNA): TGCAGTGCTAGAGTTGGAGGGGCCTACAATGAGCAGTTCTTC.

This clonotype was picked up many times. The chain combines TRBV28 with TRBJ1-1; the D is unclear. The CDR3 runs to 12 residues. Trimming left V 4 bases short and J 6 bases short, with 9 bases between. Germline CDR1 reads MDHEN; CDR2 reads SYDVKM. The CDR3 here is CASSSPISEAFF. Written as DNA, the CDR3 is TGTGCCAGCAGTTCCCCGATCTCTGAAGCTTTCTTT.

The chain employs TRBV5-1 and TRBJ2-7; D remains ambiguous. Trimming cost V 4 bases and J 5 bases, with 16 bases left between them. The CDR3 has 14 residues. Germline V lookup: CDR1 SGHRS, CDR2 YFSETQ. The DNA for the CDR3 is TGCGCCAGCAGCCTCGCTACCCAGACGGACGAGCAGTACTTC. This translates into CASSLATQTDEQYF.

Only a few counts were recorded for this clonotype. The chain joins TRBV9 to TRBJ2-5; D gene ambiguous. Trimming left V 0 bases short and J 4 bases short, with 7 bases between. The CDR3 totals 13 residues. Germline-derived CDR1 and CDR2 are SGDLS and YYNGEE. The CDR3 here is CASSVAPPETQYF. In DNA, the CDR3 is TGTGCCAGCAGCGTAGCCCCTCCAGAGACCCAGTACTTC.